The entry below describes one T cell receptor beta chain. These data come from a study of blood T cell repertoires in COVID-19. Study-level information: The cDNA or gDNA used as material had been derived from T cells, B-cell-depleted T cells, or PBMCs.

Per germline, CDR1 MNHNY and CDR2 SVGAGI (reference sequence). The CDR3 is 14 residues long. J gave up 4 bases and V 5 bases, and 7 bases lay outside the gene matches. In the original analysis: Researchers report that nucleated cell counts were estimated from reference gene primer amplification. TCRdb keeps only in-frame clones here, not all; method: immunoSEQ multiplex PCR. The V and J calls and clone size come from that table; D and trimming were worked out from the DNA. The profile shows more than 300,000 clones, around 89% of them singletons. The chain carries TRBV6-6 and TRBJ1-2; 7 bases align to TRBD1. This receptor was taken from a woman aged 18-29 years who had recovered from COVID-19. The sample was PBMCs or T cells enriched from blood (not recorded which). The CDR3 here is CASSRSGGAYGYTF. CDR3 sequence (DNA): TGTGCCAGCAGTCGATCAGGGGGGGCCTATGGCTACACCTTC.